This paragraph reports one T cell receptor beta chain. Original analysis: Amplification with reference gene primers provided the estimates of nucleated cell counts. Only in-frame clones appear in the TCRdb table, and some are missing; sequencing was by immunoSEQ multiplex PCR. From that table come the V and J calls and clone size; the DNA was used to work out D and trimming. The table lists roughly 250,000 clones, roughly 90% of them singletons, with around 0.8% in the top ten. This specimen comes from a study of blood T cell repertoires in COVID-19. Study background: Italy, Spain and the United States were the sources of the convalescent and acute COVID-19 samples. The cDNA or gDNA used as material had been derived from T cells, B-cell-depleted T cells, or PBMCs.

The sequencing input was peripheral blood. This TCR was recovered from a man aged 25-45 years with acute or convalescent COVID-19.

This chain's CDR3 is CASSLGLNSPLHF. The DNA of the CDR3 is TGTGCCAGCAGCTTAGGGCTGAATTCACCCCTCCACTTT. The chain is built from TRBV7-3 and TRBJ1-6, with D uncertain. CDR3 length equals 13 residues. Germline values: CDR1 SGHTA, CDR2 FQGTGA. With 2 bases removed from V and 7 bases from J, the gap between germline ends came to 6 bases.